Listed below are T cell receptor beta chains from one sample, sequenced in a study of cytomegalovirus exposure and HLA in healthy donors. Assay: immunoSEQ multiplex PCR; the TCRdb copy retains only in-frame clones and omits some. The sample lists 120,000 to 150,000 clones; about 89% were seen once. The sequenced material came from PBMCs. The receptors derive from a woman aged 18-30 years in good health and CMV-seropositive. Each CDR3 is given with its conserved first and last residue. The order of the fields is D gene, clone size, J gene, V gene, CDR3 DNA, CDR3 protein. D genes are given only for firm matches. Not all rows give a size; the values are once, few, many and, for expanded clones, a class.

>-|once|TRBJ1-2|TRBV5-8
TGTGCCAGCGGATCACAGGGTCCACGCGGCTACACCTTC
CASGSQGPRGYTF
>TRBD1|-|TRBJ2-4|TRBV11-3
TGTGCCAGCAGCTCAGGACAGGGCCGTTTGGGCATTCAGTACTTC
CASSSGQGRLGIQYF
>-|once|TRBJ2-2|TRBV6-5
TGTGCCAGCAGTTACTCGATGTCGGTTGGTACCCGGGAGCTGTTTTTT
CASSYSMSVGTRELFF
>-|-|TRBJ2-5|TRBV11-2
TGTGCCAGCATCCAGGGGTCCCGGGAAGAGACCCAGTACTTC
CASIQGSREETQYF
>-|-|TRBJ2-1|TRBV7-8
TGTGCCAGCAAGAGAGGGGGGGGCAATGAGCAGTTCTTC
CASKRGGGNEQFF
>TRBD1|-|TRBJ2-7|TRBV6-5
TGTGCCAGCAGCCCATCGGGACAGGGGGGCGACGAGCAGTACTTC
CASSPSGQGGDEQYF
>-|few|TRBJ2-7|TRBV5-4
TGTGCCAGCAGTTCCGGGACTCGCACTCCTCCCTACGAGCAGTACTTC
CASSSGTRTPPYEQYF
>-|-|TRBJ2-3|TRBV7-2
TGTGCCAGCAGCTCGTATCACATCACAGATACGCAGTATTTT
CASSSYHITDTQYF
>TRBD2|-|TRBJ2-5|TRBV9
TGTGCCAGCAGCGTATCTTTCCCGGGAGGGGAGACCCAGTACTTC
CASSVSFPGGETQYF
>TRBD2|once|TRBJ2-3|TRBV11-3
TGTGCCAGCAGCATAGCGGGAGATACGCAGTATTTT
CASSIAGDTQYF
>TRBD1|few|TRBJ2-1|TRBV5-4
TGTGCCAGCAGCTCACAGGGACAGGGGGGCAATGAGCAGTTCTTC
CASSSQGQGGNEQFF
>-|once|TRBJ1-1|TRBV7-9
TGTGCCAGCAGCTTAGTGTCGGGGACTGAAGCTTTCTTT
CASSLVSGTEAFF
>-|-|TRBJ2-3|TRBV9
TGTGCCAGCAGCGTACGGACTAGCACAGATACGCAGTATTTT
CASSVRTSTDTQYF
>-|-|TRBJ2-3|TRBV7-3
TGTGCCAGCAGCCACACCCTCTCCAGACTAGATACGCAGTATTTT
CASSHTLSRLDTQYF
>-|-|TRBJ2-1|TRBV20-1
TGCAGTGCTAGCGTCAATGAGCAGTTCTTC
CSASVNEQFF